These T cell receptor beta chains were read from a single sample in a study of cytomegalovirus exposure and HLA in healthy donors. The table came from immunoSEQ multiplex PCR; TCRdb's copy has only in-frame clones and leaves some out. The sample shows about 270,000 clones, approximately 83% of them seen only once. The sequenced sample was PBMCs. Receptors were obtained from a woman aged 18-29 years in good health and CMV-seronegative. The CDR3 runs from the conserved cysteine through the conserved F or W. Each record gives: V gene, J gene, clone size, D gene, CDR3 DNA, CDR3 protein. D genes are given only for firm matches. Rows may omit the clone size; those that give it use once, few, many or a size class.

>TRBV5-1|TRBJ1-2|.|.
TGCGCCAGCAGCTTGGCGTCTTGGGGGGGCTATGGCTACACCTTC
CASSLASWGGYGYTF
>TRBV6-4|TRBJ2-1|.|TRBD2
TGTGCCAGCAGTCCAACTAGCGGGGTTTTTAATGAGCAGTTCTTC
CASSPTSGVFNEQFF
>TRBV7-8|TRBJ2-5|once|.
TGTGCCAGCAGCTTAGTTAGAGAGACCCAGTACTTC
CASSLVRETQYF
>TRBV5-1|TRBJ2-1|.|.
TGCGCCAGCAGCTTGGATCCTAGCTCCTACAATGAGCAGTTCTTC
CASSLDPSSYNEQFF
>TRBV30|TRBJ2-5|.|.
TGTGCCTGGACGGAGGGGTCGAACCAAGAGACCCAGTACTTC
CAWTEGSNQETQYF
>TRBV5-1|TRBJ2-7|.|TRBD2
TGCGCCAGCAGCCCCGGACTAGCGGGAGGTTCCTACGAGCAGTACTTC
CASSPGLAGGSYEQYF
>TRBV6-6|TRBJ1-1|.|.
TGTGCCAGCAGTTACTCAGGACAGCCCATGAACACTGAAGCTTTCTTT
CASSYSGQPMNTEAFF
>TRBV7-2|TRBJ2-1|.|TRBD2
TGTGCCAGCAGCTTAAAGTCTAGCGGGAAGGATGAGCAGTTCTTC
CASSLKSSGKDEQFF
>TRBV20-1|TRBJ1-4|.|.
TGCAGTGCTAGAGATCGGGAAAAACTGTTTTTT
CSARDREKLFF
>TRBV7-9|TRBJ1-3|.|TRBD1
TGTGCCAGCAGCTTAGCGCCCAGGGCTACCGGACAGGGTGGAAACACCATATATTTT
CASSLAPRATGQGGNTIYF
>TRBV19|TRBJ1-1|.|.
TGTGCCAGTACCAAAGGACGGGGTGTCACTGAAGCTTTCTTT
CASTKGRGVTEAFF
>TRBV7-6|TRBJ2-2|.|TRBD2
TGTGCCAGCAGCCCAGCGGGGGAGCCGAACACCGGGGAGCTGTTTTTT
CASSPAGEPNTGELFF
>TRBV27|TRBJ2-7|.|.
TGTGCCAGCAGTTTATCGGCAGGCTACTCCTACGAGCAGTACTTC
CASSLSAGYSYEQYF
>TRBV28|TRBJ1-1|.|TRBD1
TGTGCCAGCAGTCGGACAGGGAACACTGAAGCTTTCTTT
CASSRTGNTEAFF
>TRBV9|TRBJ1-1|.|.
TGTGCCAGCAGCGGGTTAGGGGCGTCGGAGGGTATCACTGAAGCTTTCTTT
CASSGLGASEGITEAFF
>TRBV5-4|TRBJ2-5|.|.
TGTGCCAGCAGCTTGACCGGGGGGCTGTACCAAGAGACCCAGTACTTC
CASSLTGGLYQETQYF
>TRBV18|TRBJ1-2|few|.
TGTGCCAGCTCCCCAGACAGAGACTATGGCTACACCTTC
CASSPDRDYGYTF
>TRBV30|TRBJ1-5|.|TRBD1
TGTGCCTGGGGCCCCGGGACAGGCAATCAGCCCCAGCATTTT
CAWGPGTGNQPQHF
>TRBV28|TRBJ1-1|.|.
TGTGCCAGCAGTCACATGAACACTGAAGCTTTCTTT
CASSHMNTEAFF
>TRBV27|TRBJ1-3|.|.
TGTGCCAGCAGCTACAGGGAGGGAAACACCATATATTTT
CASSYREGNTIYF
>TRBV29-1|TRBJ2-2|once|TRBD2
TGCAGCGTTGCGGTAGCGGGAGCGAACACCGGGGAGCTGTTTTTT
CSVAVAGANTGELFF
>TRBV6-1|TRBJ2-2|few|TRBD1
TGTGCCAGCAGTGAGACAGGGGAAACCGGGGAGCTGTTTTTT
CASSETGETGELFF
>TRBV4-2|TRBJ2-3|.|TRBD2
TGTGCCAGCAGCCCGCAGCGGGGGACTAGCGGGAGGGCCAAAGGGGGAGATACGCAGTATTTT
CASSPQRGTSGRAKGGDTQYF
>TRBV2|TRBJ2-1|.|TRBD2
TGTGCCAGCAGTACTAGCGGGGTGTACAATGAGCAGTTCTTC
CASSTSGVYNEQFF
>TRBV27|TRBJ1-1|.|.
TGTGCCAGCAGTTTCCAGGGTACGACTGAAGCTTTCTTT
CASSFQGTTEAFF
>TRBV13|TRBJ1-5|.|.
TGTGCCAGCAGCTTAGGACTAAGCAATCAGCCCCAGCATTTT
CASSLGLSNQPQHF
>TRBV28|TRBJ2-7|once|.
TGTGCCAGCAGTTTGGAGTCATCCTCCTACGAGCAGTACTTC
CASSLESSSYEQYF
>TRBV10-3|TRBJ2-3|few|TRBD2
TGTGCCATCCGGACTAGCGGGAGGGATCGTCAGTATTTT
CAIRTSGRDRQYF
>TRBV28|TRBJ1-5|.|TRBD1
TGTGCCAGCAGTTCCCCGGGACAGGGAGGCCAGCCCCAGCATTTT
CASSSPGQGGQPQHF
>TRBV2|TRBJ2-2|.|.
TGTGCCAGCAGCGGAGAAGAGACGGGGGAGCTGTTTTTT
CASSGEETGELFF
>TRBV4-2|TRBJ2-7|.|.
TGTGCCAGCAGCCAAGAAATCGCGGAGGGCTACGAGCAGTACTTC
CASSQEIAEGYEQYF
>TRBV27|TRBJ2-7|once|TRBD2
TGTGCCAGCAGTTTGACTAGCGTTTCCTACGAGCAGTACTTC
CASSLTSVSYEQYF
>TRBV15|TRBJ1-1|.|.
TGTGCCACCAGCAGAGATGTAGGGGTGGACACTGAAGCTTTCTTT
CATSRDVGVDTEAFF
>TRBV2|TRBJ1-5|.|.
TGTGCCAGCAGCGAGACAGGCCTTAATCAGCCCCAGCATTTT
CASSETGLNQPQHF
>TRBV7-6|TRBJ1-5|.|.
TGTGCCAGCAGCTTAGATGTGGGGCTCAATCAGCCCCAGCATTTT
CASSLDVGLNQPQHF
>TRBV2|TRBJ2-1|.|TRBD2
TGTGCCAGCAGCGGGGGACTAGCGGGAGGGGTACGGCAGTTCTTC
CASSGGLAGGVRQFF
>TRBV7-9|TRBJ1-2|.|.
TGTGCCAGCAGCCGGGGGGCAGGGCATGGCTACACCTTC
CASSRGAGHGYTF
>TRBV30|TRBJ2-7|once|TRBD1
TGTGCCTGGAGTGGGACAGGCGCCTCCTACGAGCAGTACTTC
CAWSGTGASYEQYF
>TRBV6-4|TRBJ1-5|.|TRBD1
TGTGCCAGCAGTCGGGACAGGAATCAGCCCCAGCATTTT
CASSRDRNQPQHF
>TRBV19|TRBJ1-1|.|.
TGTGCCAGTAGTCGCTTTGAGGACACTGAAGCTTTCTTT
CASSRFEDTEAFF
>TRBV18|TRBJ1-2|.|TRBD1
TGTGCCAGCTCTCGGGACAGGGAGGAAGGCTACACCTTC
CASSRDREEGYTF